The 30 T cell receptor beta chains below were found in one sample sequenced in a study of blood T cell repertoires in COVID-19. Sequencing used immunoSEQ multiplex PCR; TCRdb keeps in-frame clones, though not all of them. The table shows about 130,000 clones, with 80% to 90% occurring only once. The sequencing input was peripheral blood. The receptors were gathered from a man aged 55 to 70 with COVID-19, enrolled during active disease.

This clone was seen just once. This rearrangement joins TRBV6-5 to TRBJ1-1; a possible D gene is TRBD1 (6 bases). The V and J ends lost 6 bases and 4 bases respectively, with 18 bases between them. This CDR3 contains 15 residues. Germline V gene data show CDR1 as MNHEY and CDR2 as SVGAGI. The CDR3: CASRTNRESGTEAFF. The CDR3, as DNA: TGTGCCAGCAGAACCAACAGGGAGAGCGGCACTGAAGCTTTCTTT.

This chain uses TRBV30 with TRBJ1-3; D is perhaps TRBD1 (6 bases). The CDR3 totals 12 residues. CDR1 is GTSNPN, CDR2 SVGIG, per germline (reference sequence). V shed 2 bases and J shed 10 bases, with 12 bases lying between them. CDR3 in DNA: TGTGCCTGGAGTTACAGGGAGGGAACCATATATTTT. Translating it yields CAWSYREGTIYF.

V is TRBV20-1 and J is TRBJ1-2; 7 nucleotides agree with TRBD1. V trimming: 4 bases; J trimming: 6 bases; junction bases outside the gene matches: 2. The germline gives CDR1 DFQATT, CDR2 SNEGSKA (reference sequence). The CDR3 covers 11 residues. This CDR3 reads CSATGGHGYTF. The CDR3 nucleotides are TGCAGTGCTACAGGGGGTCATGGCTACACCTTC.

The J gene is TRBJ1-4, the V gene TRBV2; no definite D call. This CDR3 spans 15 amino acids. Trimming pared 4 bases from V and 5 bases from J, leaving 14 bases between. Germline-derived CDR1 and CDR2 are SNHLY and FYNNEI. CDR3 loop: CASSVGLPLNEKLFF. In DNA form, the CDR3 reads TGTGCCAGCAGTGTCGGACTGCCATTGAATGAAAAACTGTTTTTT. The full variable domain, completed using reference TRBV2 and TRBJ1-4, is EPEVTQTPSHQVTQMGQEVILRCVPISNHLYFYWYRQILGQKVEFLVSFYNNEISEKSEIFDDQFSVERPDGSNFTLKIRSTKLEDSAMYFCASSVGLPLNEKLFFGSGTQLSVL.

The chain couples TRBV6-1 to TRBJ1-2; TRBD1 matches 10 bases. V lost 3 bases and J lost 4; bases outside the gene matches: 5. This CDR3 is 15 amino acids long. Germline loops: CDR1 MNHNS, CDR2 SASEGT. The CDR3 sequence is CASSETGGETYGYTF. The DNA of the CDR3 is TGTGCCAGCAGTGAGACAGGGGGCGAGACCTATGGCTACACCTTC.

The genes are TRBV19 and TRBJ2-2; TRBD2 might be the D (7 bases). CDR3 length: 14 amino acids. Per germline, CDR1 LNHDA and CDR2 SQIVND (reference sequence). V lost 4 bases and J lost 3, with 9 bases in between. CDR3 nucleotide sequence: TGTGCCAGTAGTAGCGGGGGCGACACCGGGGAGCTGTTTTTT. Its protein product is CASSSGGDTGELFF.

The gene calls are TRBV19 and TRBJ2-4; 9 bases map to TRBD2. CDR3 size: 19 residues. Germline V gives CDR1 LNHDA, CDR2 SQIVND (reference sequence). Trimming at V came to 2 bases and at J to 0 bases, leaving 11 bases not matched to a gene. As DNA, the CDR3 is TGTGCCAGTAGTATATCGGGCGGGGGGGCGGACCTAGCCAAAAACATTCAGTACTTC. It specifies CASSISGGGADLAKNIQYF.

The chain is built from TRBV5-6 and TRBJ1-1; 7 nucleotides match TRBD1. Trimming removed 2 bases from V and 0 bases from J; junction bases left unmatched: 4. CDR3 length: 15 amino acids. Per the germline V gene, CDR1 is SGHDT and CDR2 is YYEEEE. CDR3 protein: CASSLKTGLNTEAFF. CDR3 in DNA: TGTGCCAGCAGCTTAAAGACAGGGTTGAACACTGAAGCTTTCTTT.

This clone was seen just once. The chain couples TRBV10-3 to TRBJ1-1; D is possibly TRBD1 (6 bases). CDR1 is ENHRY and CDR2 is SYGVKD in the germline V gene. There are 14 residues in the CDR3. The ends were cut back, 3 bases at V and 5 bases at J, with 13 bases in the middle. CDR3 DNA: TGTGCCATCAGTGACAGGGGTGAGGGAACTGAAGCTTTCTTT. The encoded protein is CAISDRGEGTEAFF.

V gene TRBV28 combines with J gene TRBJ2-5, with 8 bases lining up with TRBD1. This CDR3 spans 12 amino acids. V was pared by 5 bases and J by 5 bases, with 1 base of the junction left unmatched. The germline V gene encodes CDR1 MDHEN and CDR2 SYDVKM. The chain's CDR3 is CASSRDRETQYF. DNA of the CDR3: TGTGCCAGCAGTCGGGACAGGGAGACCCAGTACTTC.

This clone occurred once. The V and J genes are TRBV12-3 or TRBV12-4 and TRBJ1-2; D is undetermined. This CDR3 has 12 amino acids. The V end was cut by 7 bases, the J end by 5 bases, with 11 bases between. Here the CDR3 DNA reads TGTGCCAGCACTCCCTTAACTTATGGCTACACCTTC. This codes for CASTPLTYGYTF.

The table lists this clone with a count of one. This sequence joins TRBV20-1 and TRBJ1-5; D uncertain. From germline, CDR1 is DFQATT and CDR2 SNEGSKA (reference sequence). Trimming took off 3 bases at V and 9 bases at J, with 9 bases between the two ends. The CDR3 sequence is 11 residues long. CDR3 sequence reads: CSARAPGPQHF. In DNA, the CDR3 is TGCAGTGCTAGGGCCCCAGGGCCCCAGCATTTT.

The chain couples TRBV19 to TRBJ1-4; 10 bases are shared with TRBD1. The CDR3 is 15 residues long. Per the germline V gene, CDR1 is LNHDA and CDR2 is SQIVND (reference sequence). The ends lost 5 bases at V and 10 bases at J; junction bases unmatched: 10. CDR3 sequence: CASSRRQGARGKLFF. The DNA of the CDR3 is TGTGCCAGTAGTCGAAGACAGGGGGCACGGGGAAAACTGTTTTTT.

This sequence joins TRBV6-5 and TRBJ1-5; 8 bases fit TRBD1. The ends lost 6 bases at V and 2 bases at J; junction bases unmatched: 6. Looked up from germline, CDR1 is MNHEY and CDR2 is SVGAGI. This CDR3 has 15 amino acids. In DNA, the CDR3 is TGTGCCAGCAGACCTGAGACAGGGGGCAATCAGCCCCAGCATTTT. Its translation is CASRPETGGNQPQHF.

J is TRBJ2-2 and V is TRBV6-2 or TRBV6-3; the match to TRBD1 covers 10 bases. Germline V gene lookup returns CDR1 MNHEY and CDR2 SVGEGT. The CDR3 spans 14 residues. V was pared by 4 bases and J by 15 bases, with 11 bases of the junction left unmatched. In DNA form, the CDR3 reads TGTGCCAGCAGTTCCCTCCCGGGACAGGGGATGGTGTTTTTT. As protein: CASSSLPGQGMVFF.

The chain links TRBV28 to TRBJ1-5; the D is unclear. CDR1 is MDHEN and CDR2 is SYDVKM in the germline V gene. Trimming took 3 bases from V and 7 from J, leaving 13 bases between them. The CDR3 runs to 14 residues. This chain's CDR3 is CASSFPGSRQPQHF. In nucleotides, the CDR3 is TGTGCCAGCAGTTTCCCCGGGTCCCGCCAGCCCCAGCATTTT.

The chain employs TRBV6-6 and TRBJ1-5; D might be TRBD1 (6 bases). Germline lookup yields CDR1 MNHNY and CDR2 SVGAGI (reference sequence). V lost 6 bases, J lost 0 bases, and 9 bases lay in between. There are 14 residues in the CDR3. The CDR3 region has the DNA TGTGCCAGCAGACGGACAGCTAGCAATCAGCCCCAGCATTTT. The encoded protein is CASRRTASNQPQHF.

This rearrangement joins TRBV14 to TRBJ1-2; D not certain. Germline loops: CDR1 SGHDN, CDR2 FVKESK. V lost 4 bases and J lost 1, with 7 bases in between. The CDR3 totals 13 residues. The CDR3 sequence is CASSPSLNYGYTF. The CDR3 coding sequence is TGTGCCAGCAGCCCCAGTCTTAACTATGGCTACACCTTC.

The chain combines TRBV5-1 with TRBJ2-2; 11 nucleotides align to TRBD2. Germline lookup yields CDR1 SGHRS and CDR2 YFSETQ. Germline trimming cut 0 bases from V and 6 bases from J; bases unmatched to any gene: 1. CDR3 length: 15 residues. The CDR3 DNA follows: TGCGCCAGCAGCTTGGCTAGCGGGGGGTCCGGGGAGCTGTTTTTT. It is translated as CASSLASGGSGELFF.

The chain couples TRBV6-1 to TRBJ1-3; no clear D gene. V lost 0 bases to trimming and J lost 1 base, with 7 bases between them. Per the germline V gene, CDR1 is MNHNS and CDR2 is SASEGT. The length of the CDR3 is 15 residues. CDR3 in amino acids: CASSEARASGNTIYF. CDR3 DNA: TGTGCCAGCAGTGAAGCGAGGGCGTCTGGAAACACCATATATTTT.

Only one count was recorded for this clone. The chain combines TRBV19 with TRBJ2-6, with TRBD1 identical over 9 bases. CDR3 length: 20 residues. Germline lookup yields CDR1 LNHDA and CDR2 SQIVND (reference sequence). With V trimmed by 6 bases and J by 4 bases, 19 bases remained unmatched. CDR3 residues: CASRSRGGGQGTLGANVLTF. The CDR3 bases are TGTGCCAGTAGATCGAGAGGGGGGGGACAGGGTACTTTAGGGGCCAACGTCCTGACTTTC.

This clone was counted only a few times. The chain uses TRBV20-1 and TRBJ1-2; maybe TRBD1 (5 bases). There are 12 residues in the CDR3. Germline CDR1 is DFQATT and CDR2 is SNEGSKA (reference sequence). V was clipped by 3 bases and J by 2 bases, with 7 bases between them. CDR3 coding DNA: TGCAGTGCTAGTACAGGCAACTATGGCTACACCTTC. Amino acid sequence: CSASTGNYGYTF.

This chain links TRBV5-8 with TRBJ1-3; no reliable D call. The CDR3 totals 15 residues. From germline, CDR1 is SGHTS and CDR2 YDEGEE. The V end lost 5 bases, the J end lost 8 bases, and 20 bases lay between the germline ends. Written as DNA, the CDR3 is TGTGCCAGCAGTACCCGGGGTGTTGGACGGGACACCATATATTTT. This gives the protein CASSTRGVGRDTIYF. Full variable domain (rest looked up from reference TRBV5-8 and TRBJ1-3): EAGVTQSPTHLIKTRGQQATLRCSPISGHTSVYWYQQALGLGLQFLLWYDEGEERNRGNFPPRFSGRQFPNYSSELNVNALELEDSALYLCASSTRGVGRDTIYFGEGSWLTVV.

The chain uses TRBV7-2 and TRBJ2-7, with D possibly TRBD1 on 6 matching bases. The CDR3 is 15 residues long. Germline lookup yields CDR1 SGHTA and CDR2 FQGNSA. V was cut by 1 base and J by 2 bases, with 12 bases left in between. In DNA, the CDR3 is TGTGCCAGCAGCTTAGGTGGGACACTCACCTACGAGCAGTACTTC. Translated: CASSLGGTLTYEQYF.

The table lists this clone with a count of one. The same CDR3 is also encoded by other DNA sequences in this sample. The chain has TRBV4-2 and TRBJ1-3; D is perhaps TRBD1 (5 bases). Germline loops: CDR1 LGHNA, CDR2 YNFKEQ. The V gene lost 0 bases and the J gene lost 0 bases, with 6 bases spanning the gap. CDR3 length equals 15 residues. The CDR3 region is CASSQEGDSGNTIYF. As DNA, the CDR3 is TGTGCCAGCAGCCAAGAAGGGGACTCTGGAAACACCATATATTTT.

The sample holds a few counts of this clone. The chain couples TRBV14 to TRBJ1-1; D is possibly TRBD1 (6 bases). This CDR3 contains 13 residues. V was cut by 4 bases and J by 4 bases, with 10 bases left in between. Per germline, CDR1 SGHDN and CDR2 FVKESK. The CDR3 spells CASSLRGATEAFF. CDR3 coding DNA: TGTGCCAGCAGCCTCCGGGGGGCCACTGAAGCTTTCTTT.

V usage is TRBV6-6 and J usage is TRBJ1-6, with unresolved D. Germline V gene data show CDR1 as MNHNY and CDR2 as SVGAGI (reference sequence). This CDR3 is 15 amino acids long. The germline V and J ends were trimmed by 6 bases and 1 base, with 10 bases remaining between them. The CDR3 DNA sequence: TGTGCCAGCAGCCCCGGGTCTTCCTATAATTCACCCCTCCACTTT. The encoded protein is CASSPGSSYNSPLHF.

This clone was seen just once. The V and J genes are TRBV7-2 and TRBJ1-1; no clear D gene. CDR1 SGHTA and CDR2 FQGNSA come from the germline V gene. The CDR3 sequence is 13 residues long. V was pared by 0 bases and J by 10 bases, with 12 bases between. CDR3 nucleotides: TGTGCCAGCAGCTTAGCGTCTGGGAGGGCAGCTTTCTTT. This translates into CASSLASGRAAFF.

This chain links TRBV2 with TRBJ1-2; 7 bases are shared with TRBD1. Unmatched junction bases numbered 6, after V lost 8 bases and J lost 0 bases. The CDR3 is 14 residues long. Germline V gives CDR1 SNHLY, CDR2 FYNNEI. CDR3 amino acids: CASAGDRANYGYTF. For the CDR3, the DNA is TGTGCCAGCGCAGGGGACAGAGCTAACTATGGCTACACCTTC.

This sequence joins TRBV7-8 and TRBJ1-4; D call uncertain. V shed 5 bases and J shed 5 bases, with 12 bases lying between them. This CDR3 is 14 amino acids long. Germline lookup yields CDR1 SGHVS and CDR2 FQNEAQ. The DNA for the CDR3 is TGTGCCAGCAGCCCATGGACGGGGAATGAAAAACTGTTTTTT. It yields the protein CASSPWTGNEKLFF.